This T cell receptor (beta chain) appears in the sequencing data of a study of blood T cell repertoires in COVID-19. Study at large: Sample material is recorded as cDNA or gDNA derived from T cells, B-cell-depleted T cells, or PBMCs.

The CDR3 is made up of 15 amino acids. The V segment lost 3 bases and the J segment 4 bases; nucleotides outside the gene matches: 1. Per the germline V gene, CDR1 is SGHAT and CDR2 is FQNNGV. Assay used: immunoSEQ multiplex PCR; TCRdb lists only in-frame clones, some missing. The sample gives 95,000 to 110,000 clones, roughly 91% of which show up once; 5.1% is in the top ten. J is TRBJ2-1 and V is TRBV11-2; 12 nucleotides align to TRBD1. The sequence was obtained from a human donor in a cohort sampled during active COVID-19. Sequences were obtained from peripheral blood. CDR3 amino acids: CASSLGQGAYNEQFF. CDR3 DNA sequence: TGTGCCAGCAGCTTGGGACAGGGGGCTTACAATGAGCAGTTCTTC.